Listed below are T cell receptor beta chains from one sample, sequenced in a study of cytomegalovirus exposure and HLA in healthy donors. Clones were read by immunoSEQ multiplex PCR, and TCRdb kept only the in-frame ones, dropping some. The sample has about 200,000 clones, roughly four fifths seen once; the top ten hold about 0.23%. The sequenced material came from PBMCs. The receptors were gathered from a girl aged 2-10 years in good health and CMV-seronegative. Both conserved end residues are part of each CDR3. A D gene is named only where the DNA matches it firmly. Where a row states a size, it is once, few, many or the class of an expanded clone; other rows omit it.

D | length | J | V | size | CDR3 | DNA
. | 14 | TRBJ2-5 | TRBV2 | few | CASSDILRQETQYF | TGTGCCAGCAGTGATATCCTACGCCAAGAGACCCAGTACTTC
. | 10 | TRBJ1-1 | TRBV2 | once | CASRGVEAFF | TGTGCCAGCAGGGGAGTGGAAGCTTTCTTT
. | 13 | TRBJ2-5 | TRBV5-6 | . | CASSLRYQETQYF | TGTGCCAGCAGCTTGCGGTACCAAGAGACCCAGTACTTC
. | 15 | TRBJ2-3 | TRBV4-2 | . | CASSQEGLRTDTQYF | TGTGCCAGCAGCCAAGAGGGCCTCCGCACAGATACGCAGTATTTT
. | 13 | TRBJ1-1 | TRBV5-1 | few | CASSLDSNTEAFF | TGCGCCAGCAGCTTAGACAGTAACACTGAAGCTTTCTTT
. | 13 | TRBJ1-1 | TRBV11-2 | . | CASSLETNTEAFF | TGTGCCAGCAGCTTAGAGACAAACACTGAAGCTTTCTTT
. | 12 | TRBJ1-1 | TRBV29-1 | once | CSVVGLYTEAFF | TGCAGCGTTGTGGGACTTTACACTGAAGCTTTCTTT
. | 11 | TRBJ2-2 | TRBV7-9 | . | CASSLSGELFF | TGTGCCAGCAGCCTATCCGGGGAGCTGTTTTTT
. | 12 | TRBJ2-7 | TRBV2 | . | CASHRASYEQYF | TGTGCCAGCCACAGGGCCTCCTACGAGCAGTACTTC
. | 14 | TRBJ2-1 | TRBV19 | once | CASIKDSGPGEQFF | TGTGCCAGTATAAAGGACTCCGGTCCGGGTGAGCAGTTCTTC
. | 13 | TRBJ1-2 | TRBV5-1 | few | CASRVRQPYGYTF | TGCGCCAGCAGGGTGAGACAGCCCTATGGCTACACCTTC
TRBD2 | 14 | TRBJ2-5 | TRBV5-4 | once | CASRLAGGEETQYF | TGTGCCAGCAGACTAGCGGGGGGGGAAGAGACCCAGTACTTC
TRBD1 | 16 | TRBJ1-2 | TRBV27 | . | CASSGSRDQQGYGYTF | TGTGCCAGCAGTGGATCCCGGGACCAACAGGGGTATGGCTACACCTTC
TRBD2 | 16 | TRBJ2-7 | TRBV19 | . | CASSWNSGTSKYEQYF | TGTGCCAGTAGCTGGAACTCCGGGACTAGCAAGTACGAGCAGTACTTC
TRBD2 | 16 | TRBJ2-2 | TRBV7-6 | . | CASSTIAGGYPGELFF | TGTGCCAGCAGCACCATTGCGGGGGGTTATCCCGGGGAGCTGTTTTTT
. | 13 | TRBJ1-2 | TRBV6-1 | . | CASSEPVNYGYTF | TGTGCCAGCAGTGAGCCGGTTAACTATGGCTACACCTTC
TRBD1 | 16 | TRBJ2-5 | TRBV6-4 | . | CASSDVRDRGQETQYF | TGTGCCAGCAGTGACGTTAGGGACAGGGGGCAAGAGACCCAGTACTTC
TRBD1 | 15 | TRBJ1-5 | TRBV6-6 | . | CASSPKGQGDQPQHF | TGTGCCAGCAGTCCAAAAGGACAGGGGGATCAGCCCCAGCATTTT
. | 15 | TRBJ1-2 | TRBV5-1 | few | CASSESGEANYGYTF | TGCGCCAGCAGCGAGTCGGGAGAGGCTAACTATGGCTACACCTTC
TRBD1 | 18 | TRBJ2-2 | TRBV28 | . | CASSLSYSGTANTGELFF | TGTGCCAGCAGTTTATCCTACTCCGGGACAGCGAACACCGGGGAGCTGTTTTTT
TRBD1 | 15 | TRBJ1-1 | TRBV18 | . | CASSSYRGQNTEAFF | TGTGCCAGCTCATCATACAGGGGACAGAACACTGAAGCTTTCTTT
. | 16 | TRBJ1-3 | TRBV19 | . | CASSLTTGSSGNTIYF | TGTGCCAGTAGTCTAACAACAGGCAGCTCTGGAAACACCATATATTTT
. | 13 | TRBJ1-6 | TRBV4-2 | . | CASSQEGDSPLHF | TGTGCCAGCAGCCAAGAAGGGGATTCACCCCTCCACTTT
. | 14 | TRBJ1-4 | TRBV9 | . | CASNAGATNEKLFF | TGTGCCAGCAACGCCGGGGCAACTAATGAAAAACTGTTTTTT
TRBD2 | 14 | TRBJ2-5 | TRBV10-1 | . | CASASSGGQETQYF | TGCGCCAGCGCTTCTAGCGGGGGGCAAGAGACCCAGTACTTC
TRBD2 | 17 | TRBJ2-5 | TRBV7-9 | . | CASSLGGGTSGVKTQYF | TGTGCCAGCAGCTTAGGCGGGGGAACGTCCGGGGTGAAGACCCAGTACTTC